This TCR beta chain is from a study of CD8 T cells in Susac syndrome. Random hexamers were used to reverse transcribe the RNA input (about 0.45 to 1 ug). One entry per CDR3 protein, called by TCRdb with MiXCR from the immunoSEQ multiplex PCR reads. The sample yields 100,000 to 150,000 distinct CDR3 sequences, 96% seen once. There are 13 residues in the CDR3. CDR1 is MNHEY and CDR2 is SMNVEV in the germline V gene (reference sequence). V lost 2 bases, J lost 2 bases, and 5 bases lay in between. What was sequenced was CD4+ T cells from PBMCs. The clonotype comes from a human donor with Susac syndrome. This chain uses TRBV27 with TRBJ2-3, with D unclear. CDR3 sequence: CASSLKTTDTQYF. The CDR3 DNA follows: TGTGCCAGCAGTTTAAAGACCACAGATACGCAGTATTTT.